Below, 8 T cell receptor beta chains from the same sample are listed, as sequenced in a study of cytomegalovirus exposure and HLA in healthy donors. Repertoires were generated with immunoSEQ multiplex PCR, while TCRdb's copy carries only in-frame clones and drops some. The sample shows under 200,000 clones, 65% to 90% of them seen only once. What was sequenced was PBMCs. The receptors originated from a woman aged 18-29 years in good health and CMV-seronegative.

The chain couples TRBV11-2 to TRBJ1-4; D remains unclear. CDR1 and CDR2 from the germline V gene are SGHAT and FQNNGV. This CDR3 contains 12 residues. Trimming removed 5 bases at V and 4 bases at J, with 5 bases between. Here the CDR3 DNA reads TGTGCCAGCAGCCTCTTTAATGAAAAACTGTTTTTT. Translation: CASSLFNEKLFF.

The CDR3 region has the DNA TGTGCCAGCAGTGACTCGGCTGAGAACACCGGGGAGCTGTTTTTT. Residues: CASSDSAENTGELFF. The chain recombines TRBV6-4 with TRBJ2-2; D is uncertain. Germline CDR1 and CDR2: MRHNA and SNTAGT. V lost 0 bases and J lost 1, with 6 bases in between. CDR3 length equals 15 residues.

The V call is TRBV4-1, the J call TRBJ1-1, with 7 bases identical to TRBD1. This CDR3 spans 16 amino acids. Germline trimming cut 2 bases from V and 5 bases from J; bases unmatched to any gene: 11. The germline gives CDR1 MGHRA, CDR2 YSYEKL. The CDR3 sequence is CASSQQQGDSGTEAFF. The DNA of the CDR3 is TGCGCCAGCAGCCAACAGCAGGGGGACTCGGGAACTGAAGCTTTCTTT.

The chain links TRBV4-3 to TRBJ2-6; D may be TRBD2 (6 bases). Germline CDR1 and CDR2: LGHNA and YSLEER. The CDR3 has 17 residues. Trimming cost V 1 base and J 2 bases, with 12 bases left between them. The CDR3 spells CASSQVGGLPGANVLTF. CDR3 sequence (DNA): TGCGCCAGCAGCCAAGTGGGGGGACTGCCTGGGGCCAACGTCCTGACTTTC.

The CDR3 spells CASSPPDPYGVFRGYTF. The CDR3 DNA follows: TGTGCCAGCAGCCCACCCGATCCGTACGGGGTATTTAGGGGCTACACCTTC. V and J are TRBV27 and TRBJ1-2; D is ambiguous. CDR3 length: 17 amino acids. V lost 6 bases and J lost 8, with 28 bases in between. CDR1 MNHEY and CDR2 SMNVEV come from the germline V gene (reference sequence).

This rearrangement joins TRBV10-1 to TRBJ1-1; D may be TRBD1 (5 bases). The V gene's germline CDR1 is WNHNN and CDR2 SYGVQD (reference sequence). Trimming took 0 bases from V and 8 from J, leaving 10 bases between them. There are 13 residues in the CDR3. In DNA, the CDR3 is TGCGCCAGCAGTGAGTCAGGGGTGGACGAAGCTTTCTTT. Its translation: CASSESGVDEAFF.

CDR3 residues: CASSDYFPAEKTDTQYF. Written as DNA, the CDR3 is TGTGCCAGCAGCGACTACTTCCCAGCGGAGAAAACAGATACGCAGTATTTT. The chain employs TRBV7-8 and TRBJ2-3, with D perhaps matching TRBD2 (5 bases). Germline CDR1 reads SGHVS; CDR2 reads FQNEAQ. The CDR3 is 17 residues long. Trimming removed 5 bases at V and 3 bases at J, with 21 bases between.

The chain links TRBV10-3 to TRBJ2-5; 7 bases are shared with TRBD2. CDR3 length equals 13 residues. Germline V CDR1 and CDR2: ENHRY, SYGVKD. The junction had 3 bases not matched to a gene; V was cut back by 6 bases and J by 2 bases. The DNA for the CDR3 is TGTGCCATCAGCGTGGGGGGGCAAGAGACCCAGTACTTC. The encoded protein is CAISVGGQETQYF.